Below, 13 T cell receptor beta chains from the same sample are listed, as sequenced in a study of regulatory T cells in long-lasting Graves disease. TCR beta libraries were built with iRepertoire HTBI primers and Arm-PCR of CDR3 regions. Each CDR3 protein gets one entry after TCRdb re-called the multiplex PCR reads with MiXCR. Of under 300,000 distinct CDR3 sequences in the sample, 20% to 25% were seen once. Time point given: newly diagnosed GD, antithyroid drugs for less than 3 months. PBMCs were the source of the RNA used for TCR sequencing. The sample consisted of peripheral blood mononuclear cells (PBMCs), taken at new diagnosis, from a patient treated with antithyroid drugs. The receptors stem from a female donor with Graves disease.

The sample holds a few counts of this clonotype. This chain joins TRBV18 and TRBJ1-1; D gene uncertain. V lost 2 bases, J lost 2 bases, and 9 bases lay in between. The V gene's germline CDR1 is KGHSH and CDR2 LQKENI. The CDR3 has 14 amino acids. CDR3 sequence reads: CASSPIARNTEAFF. The CDR3 coding sequence is TGTGCCAGCTCACCAATAGCCAGAAACACTGAAGCTTTCTTT.

This clonotype was observed at least ten times. This chain connects TRBV24-1 to TRBJ2-5; D not certain. This CDR3 is 13 amino acids long. V was pared by 3 bases and J by 2 bases, with 6 bases between. From germline, CDR1 is KGHDR and CDR2 SFDVKD. CDR3 coding DNA: TGTGCCACCAGTGATGAACAACAAGAGACCCAGTACTTC. Its protein product is CATSDEQQETQYF.

In its sample, this clonotype was seen many times. The chain combines TRBV27 with TRBJ2-7; possible D gene TRBD1, 6 bases. V lost 7 bases and J lost 1, with 14 bases in between. This CDR3 is 14 amino acids long. Per germline, CDR1 MNHEY and CDR2 SMNVEV (reference sequence). The CDR3 region has the DNA TGTGCCAGCAACAGGGTGACAGGTTCCTACGAGCAGTACTTC. The encoded protein is CASNRVTGSYEQYF.

Ten or more counts support this clonotype. The chain employs TRBV2 and TRBJ2-1; D uncertain. V was trimmed by 5 bases and J by 10 bases, leaving 12 bases between them. CDR1 and CDR2 from the germline V gene are SNHLY and FYNNEI. This CDR3 spans 12 amino acids. The CDR3 loop is CASSRTDREQFF. DNA of the CDR3: TGTGCCAGCAGTCGAACCGATAGGGAGCAGTTCTTC.

V usage is TRBV7-9 and J usage is TRBJ2-2; 10 bases line up with TRBD2. The CDR3 extends over 16 amino acids. CDR1 is SEHNR, CDR2 FQNEAQ, per germline (reference sequence). J gave up 3 bases and V 5 bases, and 6 bases lay outside the gene matches. CDR3 amino acids: CASSKLAGTDTGELFF. The CDR3 DNA is TGTGCCAGCAGCAAACTAGCGGGAACGGACACCGGGGAGCTGTTTTTT.

To note about this clonotype: A much larger clone differs from this one at a single base, so this may be a read error. V gene TRBV4-1 combines with J gene TRBJ2-7; D is perhaps TRBD1 (5 bases). Germline assignment: CDR1 MGHRA and CDR2 YSYEKL. The CDR3 contains 14 residues. This CDR3 reads CASSEDGRGYEQYF. The CDR3 DNA reads as TGCGCCAGCAGCGAAGATGGAAGGGGTTACGAGCAGTACTTC.

The table lists this clonotype with many counts. J is TRBJ2-3 and V is TRBV7-2, with TRBD2 identical over 13 bases. The CDR3 contains 15 residues. Germline CDR1 and CDR2: SGHTA and FQGNSA. With 1 base clipped from V and 5 bases from J, the junction kept 0 bases outside the gene matches. The CDR3 loop reads CASSLGTSGRDTQYF. The CDR3 DNA reads as TGTGCCAGCAGCTTAGGGACTAGCGGGAGAGATACGCAGTATTTT. The whole variable domain, remainder taken from reference TRBV7-2 and TRBJ2-3, is GAGVSQSPSNKVTEKGKDVELRCDPISGHTALYWYRQSLGQGLEFLIYFQGNSAPDKSGLPSDRFSAERTGGSVSTLTIQRTQQEDSAVYLCASSLGTSGRDTQYFGPGTRLTVL.

This clonotype was seen ten or more times. The chain uses TRBV7-3 and TRBJ2-1; 13 positions match TRBD2. This CDR3 is 20 amino acids long. Germline assignment: CDR1 SGHTA and CDR2 FQGTGA. The V segment lost 5 bases and the J segment 3 bases; nucleotides outside the gene matches: 16. CDR3 sequence (DNA): TGTGCCAGCAGCCTAGGGGGGACCGGGACTAGCGGGACTAACTACAATGAGCAGTTCTTC. It specifies CASSLGGTGTSGTNYNEQFF.

As concerns this clonotype: A junction end diverges from the germline sequence, so it may reflect a read error. The chain uses TRBV10-3 and TRBJ2-3, with 8 bases identical to TRBD2. The CDR3 is made up of 16 amino acids. The germline gives CDR1 ENHRY, CDR2 SYGVKD. The CDR3 nucleotides are TGTGCCACCAGTGAGACACTAGCGGCTAGCACAGATACGCAGTATTTT. Translated, it gives CATSETLAASTDTQYF.

This clonotype was counted at least ten times. The chain joins TRBV10-3 to TRBJ2-3; a possible D gene is TRBD2 (6 bases). Trimming removed 7 bases at V and 1 base at J, with 18 bases between. The CDR3 extends over 16 amino acids. From germline, CDR1 is ENHRY and CDR2 SYGVKD. CDR3 in amino acids: CAIKSSLGEGTDTQYF. The CDR3 nucleotides read TGTGCCATCAAGTCATCTCTCGGGGAGGGCACAGATACGCAGTATTTT.

The chain recombines TRBV19 with TRBJ2-7; 7 bases align to TRBD2. V lost 3 bases to trimming and J lost 2 bases; unmatched junction nucleotides: 7. Germline V gene lookup returns CDR1 LNHDA and CDR2 SQIVND (reference sequence). This CDR3 is built from 15 residues. CDR3 DNA sequence: TGTGCCAGTAGTATGGGGGGGAGTTTTCCCTACGAGCAGTACTTC. Translating it yields CASSMGGSFPYEQYF.

This clonotype was found many times. The chain has TRBV2 and TRBJ2-2, with D possibly matching TRBD1 (7 bases). V lost 6 bases and J lost 2, with 10 bases in between. Germline V gene sequence: CDR1 SNHLY, CDR2 FYNNEI. The CDR3 has 14 residues. CDR3 sequence (DNA): TGTGCCAGCAGGCGGGACAGCAACACCGGGGAGCTGTTTTTT. This sequence encodes CASRRDSNTGELFF.

The rearrangement joins TRBV7-2 to TRBJ2-5, with no clear D. The germline V and J ends were trimmed by 5 bases and 1 base, with 8 bases remaining between them. CDR3 length: 13 residues. Germline V gene lookup returns CDR1 SGHTA and CDR2 FQGNSA. In DNA form, the CDR3 reads TGTGCCAGCAGCCCCTATATCCAAGAGACCCAGTACTTC. It codes for CASSPYIQETQYF.